This T cell receptor (beta chain) was sequenced for a study of neoadjuvant anti-PD-1 for oral cavity cancer. Time point reported: after neoadjuvant nivolumab, at surgical resection. Patients had newly diagnosed, untreated stage II-IVA oral cavity squamous cell carcinoma. The CDR3 contains 15 residues. Germline CDR1 ENHRY, CDR2 SYGVKD. Unmatched junction bases numbered 5, after V lost 3 bases and J lost 2 bases. Sequencing used immunoSEQ multiplex PCR; TCRdb keeps in-frame clones, though not all of them. The table lists approximately 15,000 clones, more than 65% of them singletons. The clonotype was recovered from a person aged 40 to 85 with oral cavity squamous cell carcinoma. The V gene is TRBV10-3, the J gene TRBJ1-2, with 8 bases aligning to TRBD1. This material consisted of PBMCs, taken after nivolumab (anti-PD-1) treatment. DNA for the CDR3: TGTGCCATCAGTGAAGGACAGGGAACCAACTATGGCTACACCTTC. Protein sequence: CAISEGQGTNYGYTF.